These T cell receptor beta chains were read from a single sample in a study of OX40 agonist ivuxolimab in advanced cancers. The table came from immunoSEQ multiplex PCR; TCRdb's copy has only in-frame clones and leaves some out. The sample lists roughly 25,000 clones, 80% to 85% occurring once. The sample was CD4+ or CD8+ T cells sorted from blood, taken in a trial of the OX40 agonist ivuxolimab. These receptor sequences come from an adult with an advanced solid tumor such as melanoma, head and neck, liver or kidney cancer. Both conserved end residues are part of each CDR3. A D gene is named only where the DNA matches it firmly. Not all rows give a size; the values are once, few, many and, for expanded clones, a class.

TRBD2	TRBJ2-7	.	TRBV2	CAGSGGETEQYF	TGTGCCGGGTCCGGGGGGGAGACCGAGCAGTACTTC
.	TRBJ1-1	.	TRBV2	CASAEKPGTEAFF	TGTGCCAGCGCGGAGAAACCGGGCACTGAAGCTTTCTTT
TRBD1	TRBJ2-5	.	TRBV5-1	CASRRWIRDREATQYF	TGCGCCAGCAGGAGATGGATCCGGGACAGGGAAGCGACCCAGTACTTC
.	TRBJ1-3	once	TRBV4-1	CASSQVRTDSSGNTIYF	TGCGCCAGCAGCCAAGTTAGGACGGATAGCTCTGGAAACACCATATATTTT
TRBD2	TRBJ2-1	.	TRBV15	CATSSLAGAYNEQFF	TGTGCCACCAGCAGCCTAGCGGGGGCATACAATGAGCAGTTCTTC
.	TRBJ2-5	.	TRBV7-6	CASGRWALEGETQYF	TGTGCCAGCGGCAGATGGGCCCTTGAAGGGGAGACCCAGTACTTC
.	TRBJ2-7	.	TRBV7-7	CASSLTSANEQYF	TGTGCTAGCAGCTTAACTTCAGCGAACGAGCAGTACTTC
TRBD1	TRBJ1-2	.	TRBV9	CASSVEGAWYGYTF	TGTGCCAGCAGCGTAGAGGGGGCATGGTATGGCTACACCTTC
TRBD1	TRBJ1-4	few	TRBV28	CASVGQGEYNEKLFF	TGTGCCAGCGTTGGACAGGGGGAATATAATGAAAAACTGTTTTTT
.	TRBJ2-1	.	TRBV7-9	CAGQVAGDEQFF	TGTGCCGGCCAGGTTGCAGGAGATGAGCAGTTCTTC
TRBD1	TRBJ2-7	few	TRBV7-9	CASSLYGTGLGYEQYF	TGTGCCAGCAGCTTATATGGGACAGGGCTGGGTTACGAGCAGTACTTC
.	TRBJ1-1	.	TRBV27	CASKGGGNTEAFF	TGTGCCAGCAAGGGCGGAGGGAACACTGAAGCTTTCTTT
TRBD1	TRBJ1-2	once	TRBV30	CAWSFTYGTGGRNYGYTF	TGTGCCTGGAGTTTTACATATGGGACAGGGGGACGAAACTATGGCTACACCTTC
.	TRBJ2-7	.	TRBV9	CASSVVGSNDEQYF	TGTGCCAGCAGCGTAGTTGGGAGTAATGACGAGCAGTACTTC
.	TRBJ2-5	.	TRBV25-1	CASSAAGTGETQYF	TGTGCCAGCAGCGCCGCCGGGACCGGAGAGACCCAGTACTTC
.	TRBJ2-7	.	TRBV9	CASSADGTAVQLEQYF	TGTGCCAGCAGCGCCGATGGGACCGCCGTCCAGTTGGAGCAGTACTTC
.	TRBJ2-1	.	TRBV27	CASSFLGFSYNEQFF	TGTGCCAGCAGTTTCTTAGGGTTCTCCTACAATGAGCAGTTCTTC
.	TRBJ1-5	.	TRBV4-2	CASSQDLGQPNQPQHF	TGTGCCAGCAGCCAAGATCTCGGACAGCCCAATCAGCCCCAGCATTTT
.	TRBJ2-7	.	TRBV5-6	CASSLANLFYEQYF	TGTGCCAGCAGCTTGGCCAATCTGTTTTACGAGCAGTACTTC
.	TRBJ2-7	.	TRBV5-6	CASSPGTDIEQYF	TGTGCCAGCAGCCCGGGGACCGACATCGAGCAGTACTTC
.	TRBJ1-2	.	TRBV28	CASSLVSENYGYTF	TGTGCCAGCAGTTTAGTTTCCGAGAACTATGGCTACACCTTC
.	TRBJ1-5	.	TRBV6-1	CASSEEAHQPQHF	TGTGCCAGCAGTGAAGAGGCCCATCAGCCCCAGCATTTT
TRBD1	TRBJ1-5	.	TRBV5-1	CASSQGTGENQPQHF	TGCGCCAGCAGCCAAGGGACAGGGGAAAATCAGCCCCAGCATTTT
TRBD1	TRBJ2-5	.	TRBV30	CAWSGGTGRQEQYF	TGTGCCTGGAGTGGAGGGACAGGGAGACAAGAGCAGTACTTC
.	TRBJ1-3	.	TRBV15	CATSRDLVGTTVSGNTIYF	TGTGCCACCAGCAGAGATCTGGTAGGGACAACCGTCTCTGGAAACACCATATATTTT
TRBD2	TRBJ2-1	.	TRBV5-8	CASSLGSRGNFRNEQFF	TGTGCCAGCAGCTTGGGATCGCGGGGGAATTTCCGCAATGAGCAGTTCTTC
.	TRBJ1-1	.	TRBV9	CASSVAGDYTEAFF	TGTGCCAGCAGCGTAGCAGGGGACTACACTGAAGCTTTCTTT
.	TRBJ2-7	once	TRBV5-6	CASSKGSTEYEQYF	TGTGCCAGCAGCAAGGGATCAACAGAGTACGAGCAGTACTTC
.	TRBJ2-7	.	TRBV30	CAWSGTYEQYF	TGTGCCTGGAGTGGAACCTACGAGCAGTACTTC
TRBD2	TRBJ2-7	.	TRBV6-5	CATAPGGGYEQYF	TGTGCCACAGCCCCCGGGGGGGGCTACGAGCAGTACTTC
.	TRBJ1-1	.	TRBV4-1	CASSIGTSGAEAFF	TGCGCCAGCAGCATCGGGACTTCGGGGGCTGAAGCTTTCTTT
.	TRBJ2-7	.	TRBV6-6	CASRVTYEQYF	TGTGCCAGCAGGGTTACTTACGAGCAGTACTTC
.	TRBJ1-2	medium-sized	TRBV5-4	CASSLESHIVDYGYTF	TGTGCCAGCAGCTTGGAATCCCATATCGTAGACTATGGCTACACCTTC
TRBD1	TRBJ2-7	once	TRBV28	CAIAPGTGSYEQYF	TGTGCCATCGCCCCCGGGACAGGTTCCTACGAGCAGTACTTC
TRBD2	TRBJ2-1	.	TRBV4-1	CASSQASGAYNEQFF	TGCGCCAGCAGCCAGGCTAGCGGTGCCTACAATGAGCAGTTCTTC
.	TRBJ2-7	.	TRBV7-8	CASSFGTAYEQYF	TGTGCCAGCAGCTTCGGAACAGCCTACGAGCAGTACTTC
.	TRBJ1-4	.	TRBV5-5	CASSSETPNEKLFF	TGTGCCAGCAGCTCTGAGACACCTAATGAAAAACTGTTTTTT
TRBD1	TRBJ1-6	.	TRBV19	CASSMTGGAQSPLHF	TGTGCCAGTAGTATGACAGGGGGCGCCCAGTCACCCCTCCACTTT
TRBD2	TRBJ2-1	.	TRBV29-1	CSVEGTSGSLNEQFF	TGCAGCGTTGAGGGTACTAGCGGGAGCTTGAATGAGCAGTTCTTC
.	TRBJ1-2	.	TRBV5-6	CASSLGLSYGYTF	TGTGCCAGCAGCTTGGGACTTTCTTATGGCTACACCTTC
.	TRBJ1-2	.	TRBV5-6	CASSLDRFYGYTF	TGTGCCAGCAGCCTGGACAGATTCTATGGCTACACCTTC
.	TRBJ2-5	few	TRBV6-5	CASSYWGGREETQYF	TGTGCCAGCAGTTATTGGGGTGGCAGAGAAGAGACCCAGTACTTC
.	TRBJ2-7	.	TRBV7-9	CASSATDYEQYF	TGTGCCAGCAGCGCCACAGACTACGAGCAGTACTTC
.	TRBJ1-1	.	TRBV13	CASSLGRSNTEAFF	TGTGCCAGCAGCTTAGGGCGCAGCAACACTGAAGCTTTCTTT
TRBD2	TRBJ2-2	.	TRBV9	CASSVHSGGDTGELFF	TGTGCCAGCAGCGTACATTCGGGGGGTGACACCGGGGAGCTGTTTTTT
.	TRBJ2-7	.	TRBV19	CASSPTWDSSYEQYF	TGTGCCAGTAGCCCAACGTGGGACTCTTCCTACGAGCAGTACTTC
.	TRBJ2-3	.	TRBV9	CASSVGSTDTQYF	TGTGCCAGCAGCGTAGGGAGCACAGATACGCAGTATTTT
.	TRBJ2-3	.	TRBV4-2	CASSQDILAGKGTTQYF	TGTGCCAGCAGCCAAGATATACTAGCTGGAAAAGGGACTACGCAGTATTTT
.	TRBJ2-7	once	TRBV7-3	CASSLTTDYEQYF	TGTGCCAGCAGCTTAACGACAGACTACGAGCAGTACTTC
.	TRBJ1-4	.	TRBV30	CAWSVLSTNEKLFF	TGTGCCTGGAGTGTCCTCTCAACTAATGAAAAACTGTTTTTT
.	TRBJ1-2	few	TRBV11-2	CASSRLTRRHNYGYTF	TGTGCCAGCAGCCGACTGACCCGACGGCATAACTATGGCTACACCTTC
.	TRBJ1-6	.	TRBV5-6	CASSFWGSLSPLHF	TGTGCCAGCAGCTTTTGGGGCAGTCTCTCACCCCTCCACTTT
TRBD2	TRBJ2-3	.	TRBV5-6	CASSSGLAISDTQYF	TGTGCCAGCAGCTCCGGACTAGCAATTTCAGATACGCAGTATTTT
.	TRBJ1-6	.	TRBV5-6	CASRTGPSSYNSPLHF	TGTGCCAGCAGAACAGGTCCAAGCTCCTATAATTCACCCCTCCACTTT
.	TRBJ2-1	.	TRBV7-8	CASSFYVGGGLQFF	TGTGCCAGCAGCTTCTATGTAGGTGGAGGGTTGCAGTTCTTC